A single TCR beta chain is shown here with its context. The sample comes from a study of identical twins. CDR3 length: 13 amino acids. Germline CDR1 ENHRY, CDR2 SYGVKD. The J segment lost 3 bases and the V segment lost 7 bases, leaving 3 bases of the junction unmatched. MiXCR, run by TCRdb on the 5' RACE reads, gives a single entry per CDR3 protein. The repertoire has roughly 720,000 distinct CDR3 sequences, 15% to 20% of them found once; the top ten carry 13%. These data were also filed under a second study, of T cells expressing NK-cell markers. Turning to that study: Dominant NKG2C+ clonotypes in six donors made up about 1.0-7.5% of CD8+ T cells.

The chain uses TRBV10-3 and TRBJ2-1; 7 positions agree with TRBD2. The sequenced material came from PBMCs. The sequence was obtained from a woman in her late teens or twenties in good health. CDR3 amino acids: CAIKREGYNEQFF. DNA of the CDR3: TGTGCCATCAAGCGGGAAGGCTACAATGAGCAGTTCTTC.